This T cell receptor (beta chain) was obtained from a study of CXCR3-negative and CXCR3-positive naive CD8 T cells. Comment on this clonotype: The antigen remains undetermined.

The CDR3 extends over 11 amino acids. Per the germline V gene, CDR1 is SQVTM and CDR2 is ANQGSEA. TRB cDNA libraries were made by UMI-labeled 5' RACE. TCRdb re-analyzed the 5' RACE reads; it lists each CDR3 protein once, without DNA. Its table lists about 120,000 distinct CDR3 sequences. Overall study findings and caveats: CXCR3-expressing naive cells carried TRB CDR3s more hydrophobic than those of CXCR3-negative naive cells.

Input material: naive CXCR3+ CD8+ T cells from blood. As for subset: CD45RO-CCR7+CD27+CD95- naive CD8+ T cells expressing CXCR3 (TNR3+). The chain has TRBV29-1 and TRBJ2-7. The TCR sequence derives from a human donor in good health. Some clones in this sample may be carry-over from other donors' samples. Here the CDR3 reads CSVVSDYEQYF.